The clone carrying this T cell receptor beta chain has a count of ten or more. TCRdb called the 5' RACE reads again in MiXCR, with one record for every CDR3 protein. The sample records 450,000 to 600,000 distinct CDR3 sequences, approximately 15% being singletons. The sample belongs to a study of T cells after yellow fever vaccination. From germline, CDR1 is MDHEN and CDR2 SYDVKM. Trimming cost V 9 bases and J 3 bases; bases outside gene matches: 5. This CDR3 has 13 residues. This sequence was found in a man aged 25 to 40 who received the YFV17D yellow fever vaccine. The sample here was PBMCs, taken on the day of the yellow fever booster vaccination. The chain has TRBV28 and TRBJ1-2; 9 bases are shared with TRBD1. The CDR3 DNA reads TGTGCCAGTGGGACAGGGTTTTACTATGGCTACACCTTC. This encodes CASGTGFYYGYTF.